One and the same sample provided the 16 T cell receptor beta chains below, sequenced in a study of TIL therapy for anti-PD-1-resistant metastatic lung cancer. This was the immunoSEQ v3 assay. Using immunoSEQ multiplex PCR, the repertoire was profiled, and TCRdb retains in-frame clones only, with some absent. The sample carries more than 55,000 clones, 69% recorded once. Time point indicated: pre-treatment sample, taken before nivolumab and TIL therapy. Sequences were derived from blood, sampled at baseline. The receptors shown here come from a person between 30 and 79 years old with non-small cell lung cancer.

The chain joins TRBV27 to TRBJ2-2; TRBD1 agrees at 7 bases. Trimming at V came to 4 bases and at J to 13 bases, leaving 9 bases not matched to a gene. CDR1 and CDR2 from the germline V gene are MNHEY and SMNVEV (reference sequence). The CDR3 is made up of 13 amino acids. This CDR3 is CASSYRGGEGLFF. The CDR3, as DNA: TGTGCCAGCAGTTACAGAGGGGGCGAAGGGCTGTTTTTT.

This clone is medium-sized within its sample. Here the CDR3 DNA reads TGCGCCAGCAGCCGCCTGGCCGACGCAGATACGCAGTATTTT. It encodes CASSRLADADTQYF. The V call is TRBV4-1, the J call TRBJ2-3; D not resolved. V lost 4 bases, J lost 4 bases, and 12 bases lay in between. Germline-derived CDR1 and CDR2 are MGHRA and YSYEKL. There are 14 residues in the CDR3.

This clone was picked up one time. The chain joins TRBV27 to TRBJ2-5; D might be TRBD1 (5 bases). CDR1 and CDR2 from the germline V gene are MNHEY and SMNVEV (reference sequence). V lost 1 base to trimming and J lost 1 base, with 7 bases between them. The CDR3 has 14 residues. The CDR3 nucleotides read TGTGCCAGCAGTTTATGGGGCGGCCAAGAGACCCAGTACTTC. Translated, it gives CASSLWGGQETQYF.

The count of this clone is one. The chain combines TRBV18 with TRBJ2-7; 13 bases agree with TRBD2. The CDR3 consists of 15 residues. V lost 3 bases, J lost 3 bases, and 2 bases stayed unmatched. Germline V CDR1 and CDR2: KGHSH, LQKENI. The CDR3 DNA reads TGTGCCAGCTCACCGGGACTAGCGGGGATCTACGAGCAGTACTTC. Its translation: CASSPGLAGIYEQYF.

This chain joins TRBV11-2 and TRBJ2-2; D uncertain. The CDR3 runs 13 residues. Germline V lookup: CDR1 SGHAT, CDR2 FQNNGV. Between the trimmed V and J ends, which lost 4 bases and 0 bases, there was a span of 3 bases. The CDR3 is CASSYANTGELFF. The CDR3 bases are TGTGCCAGCAGCTACGCGAACACCGGGGAGCTGTTTTTT.

The V and J genes are TRBV7-2 and TRBJ2-5; D is uncertain. The CDR3 is 14 residues long. Germline assignment: CDR1 SGHTA and CDR2 FQGNSA. Trimming shortened V by 6 bases and J by 5 bases, and 16 bases separated the two germline ends. The CDR3 spells CASSHKGFSETQYF. CDR3 DNA: TGTGCCAGCAGTCATAAAGGGTTCTCGGAGACCCAGTACTTC.

The chain joins TRBV5-1 to TRBJ1-2; TRBD1 matches 8 bases. The CDR3 consists of 15 residues. The V gene's germline CDR1 is SGHRS and CDR2 YFSETQ. Germline trimming cut 0 bases from V and 5 bases from J; bases unmatched to any gene: 6. In nucleotides, the CDR3 is TGCGCCAGCAGCTTGGGAGGGACAGGTACTTATGGCTACACCTTC. Residues: CASSLGGTGTYGYTF. Drawing the rest from reference TRBV5-1 and TRBJ1-2, the complete variable domain is KAGVTQTPRYLIKTRGQQVTLSCSPISGHRSVSWYQQTPGQGLQFLFEYFSETQRNKGNFPGRFSGRQFSNSRSEMNVSTLELGDSALYLCASSLGGTGTYGYTFGSGTRLTVV.

This clone has a handful of counts. The J gene is TRBJ1-2, the V gene TRBV2; D is uncertain. This CDR3 has 14 amino acids. The germline V gene encodes CDR1 SNHLY and CDR2 FYNNEI. V lost 3 bases, J lost 0 bases, and 8 bases lay in between. Written as DNA, the CDR3 is TGTGCCAGCAGTGAGGGTGGGACTAACTATGGCTACACCTTC. Translating gives CASSEGGTNYGYTF.

The gene calls are TRBV5-1 and TRBJ1-1; D is unclear. Looked up from germline, CDR1 is SGHRS and CDR2 is YFSETQ. V lost 0 bases and J lost 3, with 9 bases in between. The CDR3 runs 14 residues. The CDR3 reads CASSLGGEDTEAFF. In nucleotides, the CDR3 is TGCGCCAGCAGCTTGGGTGGGGAGGACACTGAAGCTTTCTTT.

This chain uses TRBV30 with TRBJ1-4; D possibly corresponds to TRBD1 (5 bases). The germline V and J ends were trimmed by 4 bases and 0 bases, with 12 bases remaining between them. The germline V gene has CDR1 GTSNPN and CDR2 SVGIG (reference sequence). The CDR3 extends over 15 amino acids. The DNA for the CDR3 is TGTGCCTGGAAACCGGGACTGGCAACTAATGAAAAACTGTTTTTT. This gives the protein CAWKPGLATNEKLFF.

The gene calls are TRBV5-1 and TRBJ1-4; D not resolved. The V and J ends lost 6 bases and 5 bases respectively, with 17 bases between them. The germline V gene has CDR1 SGHRS and CDR2 YFSETQ. This CDR3 has 15 amino acids. CDR3 DNA sequence: TGCGCCAGCACCCTTCTGACGGGAAGAAATGAAAAACTGTTTTTT. Its translation is CASTLLTGRNEKLFF. The whole variable domain, filled in from reference TRBV5-1 and TRBJ1-4, reads KAGVTQTPRYLIKTRGQQVTLSCSPISGHRSVSWYQQTPGQGLQFLFEYFSETQRNKGNFPGRFSGRQFSNSRSEMNVSTLELGDSALYLCASTLLTGRNEKLFFGSGTQLSVL.

This clone showed up just once. The chain combines TRBV28 with TRBJ2-6; 7 bases are a match to TRBD1. CDR1 MDHEN and CDR2 SYDVKM come from the germline V gene. Losses at the gene ends were 3 bases for V and 2 bases for J; bases not matched to a gene: 10. The CDR3 is 18 residues long. CDR3 coding DNA: TGTGCCAGCAGTTTCCTGGGACAGCTTTCCCCTGGGGCCAACGTCCTGACTTTC. Translation: CASSFLGQLSPGANVLTF.

V is TRBV2 and J is TRBJ1-2; TRBD1 might be the D (6 bases). V was cut by 4 bases and J by 7 bases, with 16 bases left in between. Per the germline V gene, CDR1 is SNHLY and CDR2 is FYNNEI. The CDR3 sequence is 14 residues long. CDR3 nucleotides: TGTGCCAGCAGTGTTCCAGGGGTATTTCGTGGCTACACCTTC. This codes for CASSVPGVFRGYTF.

The sample holds one count of this clone. The V gene is TRBV5-1, the J gene TRBJ2-3; 7 bases are shared with TRBD2. CDR3 length: 14 residues. The V gene end was trimmed by 2 bases and the J gene end by 4 bases; junction bases not matched to a gene: 4. Germline V gene lookup returns CDR1 SGHRS and CDR2 YFSETQ. DNA for the CDR3: TGCGCCAGCAGCTTCGGACTAGACCCAGATACGCAGTATTTT. It codes for CASSFGLDPDTQYF.

J is TRBJ1-2 and V is TRBV15; D may be TRBD1 (5 bases). V was cut by 0 bases and J by 7 bases, with 18 bases left in between. CDR3 length: 16 residues. Germline V gene data show CDR1 as LNHNV and CDR2 as YYDKDF (reference sequence). CDR3: CATSRDLGREGPGYTF. The CDR3 DNA reads as TGTGCCACCAGCAGAGATCTCGGCAGGGAGGGACCTGGCTACACCTTC.

The CDR3 nucleotides read TGCGCCAGCAGCTTGGGCTATATCTACAATGAGCAGTTCTTC. Amino acid sequence: CASSLGYIYNEQFF. The gene calls are TRBV5-1 and TRBJ2-1; D is uncertain. The V gene's germline CDR1 is SGHRS and CDR2 YFSETQ. This CDR3 comprises 14 residues. V dropped 0 bases and J dropped 3 bases, with 7 bases sitting between them.